The 26 T cell receptor beta chains reported below all come from one sample, sequenced in a study of graft-versus-host responses after intestinal transplantation. The starting material, graft tissue, was processed to release intraepithelial and lamina propria lymphocytes. The assay was immunoSEQ multiplex PCR, and TCRdb's table has in-frame clones only and misses some. The sample lists approximately 2,200 clones, about three quarters seen once, with roughly a tenth in the top ten. The material sequenced was ileum tissue, taken 18 days after transplant. Every receptor here comes from a human patient who received an intestinal transplant, so some T cells may come from the graft donor.

The V call is TRBV25-1, the J call TRBJ2-5; D may be TRBD1 (6 bases). The CDR3 is made up of 13 amino acids. Trimming removed 3 bases from V and 5 bases from J, with 10 bases in between. The germline gives CDR1 MGHDK, CDR2 SYGVNS. CDR3 DNA sequence: TGTGCCAGCAGTGAGCCCCAGGGGGAGACCCAGTACTTC. Encoded protein: CASSEPQGETQYF.

V is TRBV6-1 and J is TRBJ1-3; 7 positions agree with TRBD1. The germline gives CDR1 MNHNS, CDR2 SASEGT. The CDR3 has 15 amino acids. The V segment lost 1 base and the J segment 4 bases; nucleotides outside the gene matches: 4. The CDR3 DNA reads as TGTGCCAGCAGTGAAGGAACAGGGGAAGGAAACACCATATATTTT. Translation: CASSEGTGEGNTIYF.

The chain uses TRBV25-1 and TRBJ2-7; the D gene is possibly TRBD2 (7 bases). The length of the CDR3 is 15 residues. The V and J ends lost 3 bases and 2 bases respectively, with 14 bases between them. Per germline, CDR1 MGHDK and CDR2 SYGVNS. This CDR3 is CASSDGGGSTYEQYF. The CDR3 DNA reads as TGTGCCAGCAGTGATGGGGGGGGCAGCACCTACGAGCAGTACTTC.

The rearrangement joins TRBV19 to TRBJ1-1; 7 bases line up with TRBD1. Trimming at V came to 5 bases and at J to 5 bases, leaving 11 bases not matched to a gene. The CDR3 spans 15 residues. Germline assignment: CDR1 LNHDA and CDR2 SQIVND (reference sequence). DNA for the CDR3: TGTGCCAGTAGTGCTTCACAGGGGTGGGAGACTGAAGCTTTCTTT. It specifies CASSASQGWETEAFF.

This clone was recorded a few times. The CDR3 reads CASSLIGGAYEQYF. The DNA of the CDR3 is TGTGCCAGCAGTTTGATAGGGGGCGCTTACGAGCAGTACTTC. The chain joins TRBV27 to TRBJ2-7; 7 bases agree with TRBD1. J gave up 4 bases and V 3 bases, and 6 bases lay outside the gene matches. This CDR3 is built from 14 residues. CDR1 is MNHEY, CDR2 SMNVEV, per germline (reference sequence).

This chain uses TRBV6-5 with TRBJ2-1, with 8 bases fitting TRBD2. The CDR3 sequence is 14 residues long. The V gene end was trimmed by 1 base and the J gene end by 6 bases; junction bases not matched to a gene: 2. Germline V gives CDR1 MNHEY, CDR2 SVGAGI. The CDR3 DNA reads TGTGCCAGCAGTTACTTCCGGGGGGGCAATGAGCAGTTCTTC. This gives the protein CASSYFRGGNEQFF.

The table lists this clone with a few counts. The chain combines TRBV7-9 with TRBJ2-5, with 9 bases fitting TRBD2. CDR3 length: 14 residues. The germline gives CDR1 SEHNR, CDR2 FQNEAQ (reference sequence). After removal of 5 bases from V and 7 bases from J, the junction contained 8 bases not matched to a gene. Here the CDR3 reads CASSRGLARATQYF. The CDR3, as DNA: TGTGCCAGCAGCCGAGGACTAGCGCGAGCGACCCAGTACTTC.

Only a few counts were recorded for this clone. The chain employs TRBV5-8 and TRBJ2-7; 10 bases line up with TRBD1. V shed 0 bases and J 3 bases; nucleotides not matched to a gene: 3. This CDR3 is built from 15 residues. Per germline, CDR1 SGHTS and CDR2 YDEGEE. The CDR3 DNA reads TGTGCCAGCAGCTTGGCCGGGACAGGGGTCTACGAGCAGTACTTC. Amino acids: CASSLAGTGVYEQYF.

J is TRBJ1-2 and V is TRBV5-1; D is ambiguous. Germline loops: CDR1 SGHRS, CDR2 YFSETQ. The CDR3 is 12 amino acids. V was cut by 0 bases and J by 4 bases, with 4 bases left in between. The DNA for the CDR3 is TGCGCCAGCAGCTTGGCTGCCTATGGCTACACCTTC. This encodes CASSLAAYGYTF.

This clone has a handful of counts. The rearrangement links TRBV6-1 to TRBJ2-1; D possibly corresponds to TRBD1 (5 bases). V lost 7 bases, J lost 6 bases, and 19 bases lay in between. CDR3 length: 15 residues. Germline V gene data show CDR1 as MNHNS and CDR2 as SASEGT. CDR3 in amino acids: CASTRSLTDPNEQFF. The CDR3 coding sequence is TGTGCCAGCACCCGATCCTTGACAGATCCCAATGAGCAGTTCTTC.

V gene TRBV2 combines with J gene TRBJ2-1; 7 bases are a match to TRBD1. From germline, CDR1 is SNHLY and CDR2 FYNNEI. There are 15 residues in the CDR3. With V trimmed by 3 bases and J by 7 bases, 9 bases remained unmatched. The CDR3 bases are TGTGCCAGCAGTGAGGTACAGGGGTTTCAGAATGAGCAGTTCTTC. This codes for CASSEVQGFQNEQFF.

The V gene is TRBV30, the J gene TRBJ2-1, with 9 bases fitting TRBD1. J gave up 6 bases and V 0 bases, and 6 bases lay outside the gene matches. CDR3 length: 15 amino acids. Germline lookup yields CDR1 GTSNPN and CDR2 SVGIG (reference sequence). The CDR3 DNA reads TGTGCCTGGAGTGTTCGGGACAGGGATGGCAATGAGCAGTTCTTC. Its translation is CAWSVRDRDGNEQFF.

V and J are TRBV21-1 and TRBJ2-5; the table calls TRBD1, which could not be checked here. TRBV21-1 is described as a pseudogene. The CDR3 sequence is 16 residues long. CDR3 loop: CASSKGSRQGRKTQYF. The CDR3 nucleotides are TGTGCCAGCAGCAAAGGTAGTAGACAGGGTAGAAAGACCCAGTACTTC.

The chain joins TRBV25-1 to TRBJ2-3; tentative D call: TRBD2 (5 bases). From germline, CDR1 is MGHDK and CDR2 SYGVNS. Trimming shortened V by 4 bases and J by 1 base, and 9 bases separated the two germline ends. The length of the CDR3 is 14 residues. CDR3 coding DNA: TGTGCCAGCAGTGGTACAGCGGGCACAGATACGCAGTATTTT. Translated: CASSGTAGTDTQYF.

V and J are TRBV25-1 and TRBJ2-3; the match to TRBD2 covers 7 bases. CDR1 is MGHDK, CDR2 SYGVNS, per germline. Germline trimming cut 10 bases from V and 6 bases from J; bases unmatched to any gene: 16. The CDR3 contains 15 residues. The CDR3 DNA is TGTGCCACCGACGGCCGGGAGGAGGGGTCGGATACGCAGTATTTT. Amino acid sequence: CATDGREEGSDTQYF.

The chain is built from TRBV30 and TRBJ2-3; D call uncertain. Trimming shortened V by 4 bases and J by 0 bases, and 2 bases separated the two germline ends. CDR1 and CDR2 (germline): GTSNPN, SVGIG (reference sequence). CDR3 length: 11 amino acids. CDR3 protein: CAWTSTDTQYF. DNA of the CDR3: TGTGCCTGGACTAGCACAGATACGCAGTATTTT.

This sequence joins TRBV4-2 and TRBJ2-1; 7 nucleotides line up with TRBD1. This CDR3 region has 16 residues. CDR1 LGHNA and CDR2 YNFKEQ come from the germline V gene. The V gene end was trimmed by 4 bases and the J gene end by 7 bases; junction bases not matched to a gene: 13. The CDR3, as DNA: TGTGCCAGCAGCCGCATGGGACAGCCCCTTAGAAATGAGCAGTTCTTC. Translated, it gives CASSRMGQPLRNEQFF.

The table lists this clone with a few counts. The genes are TRBV11-2 and TRBJ1-5; TRBD1 is a possible D gene (5 bases). Germline CDR1 reads SGHAT; CDR2 reads FQNNGV. The CDR3 totals 15 residues. V gave up 8 bases and J gave up 3 bases, with 17 bases separating them. CDR3 coding DNA: TGTGCCAGCGGACCAAGACAGTCAGACAATCAGCCCCAGCATTTT. This encodes CASGPRQSDNQPQHF. The full variable domain, in which reference TRBV11-2 and TRBJ1-5 provide the parts outside the CDR3, is EAGVAQSPRYKIIEKRQSVAFWCNPISGHATLYWYQQILGQGPKLLIQFQNNGVVDDSQLPKDRFSAERLKGVDSTLKIQPAKLEDSAVYLCASGPRQSDNQPQHFGDGTRLSIL.

The CDR3: CAWSRTSGGPEQFF. CDR3 bases: TGTGCCTGGAGTCGGACTAGCGGGGGCCCTGAGCAGTTCTTC. This chain uses TRBV30 with TRBJ2-1; 13 bases are shared with TRBD2. V lost 2 bases to trimming and J lost 9 bases; unmatched junction nucleotides: 4. CDR3 length equals 14 residues. Germline lookup yields CDR1 GTSNPN and CDR2 SVGIG (reference sequence).

The chain carries TRBV6-6 and TRBJ2-3; D gene unclear. From germline, CDR1 is MNHNY and CDR2 SVGAGI (reference sequence). This CDR3 has 12 amino acids. Trimming pared 2 bases from V and 7 bases from J, leaving 7 bases between. CDR3 sequence (DNA): TGTGCCAGCAGTTACACCGTAAATACGCAGTATTTT. Its protein is CASSYTVNTQYF.

The gene calls are TRBV4-1 and TRBJ2-5; D is perhaps TRBD1 or TRBD2 (6 bases each). Near its end, the DNA agrees better with TRBJ2-7, so the J call may be wrong. CDR1 MGHRA and CDR2 YSYEKL come from the germline V gene. CDR3 length: 13 residues. The CDR3 protein is CASSQEGGYEQYF. In nucleotides, the CDR3 is TGCGCCAGCAGCCAAGAAGGGGGGTACGAGCAGTACTTC.

The chain uses TRBV5-6 and TRBJ2-5; 7 bases are shared with TRBD2. The end of the DNA aligns better with TRBJ2-7, so the J call may be wrong. Per germline, CDR1 SGHDT and CDR2 YYEEEE. The CDR3 extends over 16 amino acids. The CDR3 nucleotides read TGTGCCAGCAGCCCGGAAGCGGGACCCACCCCCAACGAGCAGTACTTC. Residues: CASSPEAGPTPNEQYF.

The chain employs TRBV18 and TRBJ1-1, with a possible D match to TRBD1 (6 bases). This CDR3 has 14 residues. V was trimmed by 0 bases and J by 2 bases, leaving 7 bases between them. Germline loops: CDR1 KGHSH, CDR2 LQKENI. For the CDR3, the DNA is TGTGCCAGCTCACCACCGGGACAAAACACTGAAGCTTTCTTT. Its protein product is CASSPPGQNTEAFF.

The gene calls are TRBV20-1 and TRBJ1-4; no reliable D call. The V end lost 0 bases, the J end lost 8 bases, and 4 bases lay between the germline ends. This CDR3 comprises 11 residues. The germline V gene has CDR1 DFQATT and CDR2 SNEGSKA (reference sequence). CDR3 in DNA: TGCAGTGCTAGAGATTGGGAAAAACTGTTTTTT. This codes for CSARDWEKLFF.

V usage is TRBV11-2 and J usage is TRBJ1-6; D not resolved. The V gene lost 1 base and the J gene lost 0 bases, with 4 bases spanning the gap. The CDR3 extends over 15 amino acids. Per germline, CDR1 SGHAT and CDR2 FQNNGV. The CDR3: CASSLGSSYNSPLHF. CDR3 DNA sequence: TGTGCCAGCAGCTTAGGGAGCTCCTATAATTCACCCCTCCACTTT.

This clone was recorded once. A read error may produce the germline difference seen at one junction end. The chain employs TRBV20-1 and TRBJ1-3, with a weak D call TRBD1 (5 bases). Per the germline V gene, CDR1 is DFQATT and CDR2 is SNEGSKA (reference sequence). CDR3 length equals 10 residues. The CDR3 region has the DNA TGCAGTGCTGGCCGGGTGGGGGGGAATTTT. Its translation is CSAGRVGGNF.